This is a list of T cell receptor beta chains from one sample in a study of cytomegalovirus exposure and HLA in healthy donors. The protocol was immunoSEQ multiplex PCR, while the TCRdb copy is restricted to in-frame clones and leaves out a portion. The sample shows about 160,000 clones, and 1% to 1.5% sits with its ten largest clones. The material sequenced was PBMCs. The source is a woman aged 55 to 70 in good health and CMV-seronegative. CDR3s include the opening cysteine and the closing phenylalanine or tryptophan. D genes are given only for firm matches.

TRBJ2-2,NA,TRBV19,CASGMAGSTGELFF,TGTGCCAGTGGAATGGCAGGATCCACCGGGGAGCTGTTTTTT
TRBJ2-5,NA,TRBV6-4,CASSDSFRQVPIDF,TGTGCCAGCAGTGACTCTTTCCGACAGGTTCCTATAGACTTC
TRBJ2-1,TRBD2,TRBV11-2,CASSLVGASGRVNEQFF,TGTGCCAGCAGCTTAGTTGGGGCTAGCGGGAGGGTCAATGAGCAGTTCTTC
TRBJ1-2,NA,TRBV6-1,CASSETGTFNYGYTF,TGTGCCAGCAGTGAGACAGGCACCTTTAACTATGGCTACACCTTC
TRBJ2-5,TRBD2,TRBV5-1,CASSSTGLAGAGETQYF,TGCGCCAGCAGCTCGACGGGTCTAGCGGGGGCTGGGGAGACCCAGTACTTC
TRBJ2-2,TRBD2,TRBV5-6,CASSLRTGGPETGELFF,TGTGCCAGCAGCTTAAGGACGGGGGGTCCGGAAACCGGGGAGCTGTTTTTT
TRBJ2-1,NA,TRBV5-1,CASSLDSFSYNEQFF,TGCGCCAGCAGCCTGGACTCCTTCTCCTACAATGAGCAGTTCTTC
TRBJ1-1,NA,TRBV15,CATSRVLGSPEAFF,TGTGCCACCAGCAGAGTACTCGGGAGTCCTGAAGCTTTCTTT
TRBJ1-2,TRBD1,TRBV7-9,CASSPTGVVVGYTF,TGTGCCAGCAGCCCTACAGGGGTTGTAGTCGGCTACACCTTC
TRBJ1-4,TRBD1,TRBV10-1,CASSPGTANNEKLFF,TGCGCCAGCAGTCCCGGGACAGCGAATAATGAAAAACTGTTTTTT
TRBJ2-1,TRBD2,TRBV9,CASSPVGLGHEQFF,TGTGCCAGCAGCCCCGTTGGACTAGGCCATGAGCAGTTCTTC
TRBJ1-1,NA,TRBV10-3,CAISLSNTEAFF,TGTGCCATCAGTCTATCGAACACTGAAGCTTTCTTT
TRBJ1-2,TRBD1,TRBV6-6,CASSYSKQGNGYTF,TGTGCCAGCAGTTACTCGAAACAGGGGAATGGCTACACCTTC
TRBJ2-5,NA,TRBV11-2,CASSPGWVGPQYF,TGTGCCAGCAGTCCAGGGTGGGTCGGGCCCCAGTACTTC
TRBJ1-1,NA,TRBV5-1,CASKGGGTEAFF,TGCGCCAGCAAAGGGGGGGGCACTGAAGCTTTCTTT
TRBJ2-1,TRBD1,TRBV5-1,CASSLGTGTGPNEQFF,TGCGCCAGCAGCTTGGGGACCGGGACAGGGCCCAATGAGCAGTTCTTC
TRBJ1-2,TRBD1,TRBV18,CASSPLAVGGADYGYTF,TGTGCCAGCTCACCCCTCGCTGTAGGGGGCGCGGACTATGGCTACACCTTC
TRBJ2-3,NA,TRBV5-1,CASSTGPSDTQYF,TGCGCCAGCAGCACTGGGCCGTCAGATACGCAGTATTTT
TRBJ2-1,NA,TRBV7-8,CASSLAEDPEQFF,TGTGCCAGCAGCTTAGCGGAGGACCCTGAGCAGTTCTTC
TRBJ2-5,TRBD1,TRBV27,CASSRLPDRGEETQYF,TGTGCCAGCAGCCGTCTCCCGGACAGGGGCGAAGAGACCCAGTACTTC
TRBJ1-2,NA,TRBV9,CASSAYTGFLNYGYTF,TGTGCCAGCAGCGCCTATACAGGATTTCTAAACTATGGCTACACCTTC
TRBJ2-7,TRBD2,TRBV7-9,CASSFRTSGPEHEQYF,TGTGCCAGCAGCTTCCGGACTAGCGGTCCAGAGCACGAGCAGTACTTC
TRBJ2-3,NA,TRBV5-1,CASSLGGQSAQYF,TGCGCCAGCAGCTTGGGGGGGCAATCCGCGCAGTATTTT
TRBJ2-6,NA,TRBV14,CASSQRGSGANVLTF,TGTGCCAGCAGCCAACGAGGTAGCGGGGCCAACGTCCTGACTTTC
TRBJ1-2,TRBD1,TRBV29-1,CSDLNELGQVEVGYGYTF,TGCAGCGATCTAAACGAACTCGGACAGGTCGAGGTGGGGTATGGCTACACCTTC
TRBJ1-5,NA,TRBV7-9,CASSSTGSLGDQPQHF,TGTGCCAGCAGCTCGACCGGGTCACTAGGAGATCAGCCCCAGCATTTT
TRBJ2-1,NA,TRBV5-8,CASSLGGYGNEQFF,TGTGCCAGCAGCTTGGGAGGGTATGGAAATGAGCAGTTCTTC
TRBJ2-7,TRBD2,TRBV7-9,CASSLARESYEQYF,TGTGCCAGCAGCCTGGCGCGGGAGTCCTACGAGCAGTACTTC
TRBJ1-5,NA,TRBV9,CASSLAGGNQPQHF,TGTGCCAGCAGCCTCGCGGGAGGGAATCAGCCCCAGCATTTT
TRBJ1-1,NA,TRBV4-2,CASTTGTMNTEAFF,TGTGCCAGCACTACAGGGACCATGAACACTGAAGCTTTCTTT
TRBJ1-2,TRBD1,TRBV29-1,CSVLGQGDGYTF,TGCAGCGTTCTGGGACAGGGAGATGGCTACACCTTC
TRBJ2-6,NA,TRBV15,CATSRVNRRFGANVLTF,TGTGCCACCAGCAGAGTAAACCGTCGGTTTGGGGCCAACGTCCTGACTTTC
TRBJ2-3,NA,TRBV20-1,CSARRADTQYF,TGCAGTGCTCGCCGTGCGGATACGCAGTATTTT
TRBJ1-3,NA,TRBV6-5,CASSASGGSGNTIYF,TGTGCCAGCAGTGCGTCGGGGGGGTCTGGAAACACCATATATTTT
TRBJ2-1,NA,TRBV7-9,CASTPRFF,TGTGCCAGCACCCCTCGGTTCTTC